One and the same sample provided the 21 T cell receptor beta chains below, sequenced in a study of shared clonotypes between healthy human individuals. Here immunoSEQ multiplex PCR was the method, and the copy in TCRdb shows in-frame clones only, minus some. Of 550,000 to 800,000 clones in the sample, around 72% were seen once. Sequencing was performed on memory CD4+ T cells sorted from blood. Subset meaning: CD45RA-negative fraction. All receptors derive from a woman younger than 45 in good health.

The chain recombines TRBV7-8 with TRBJ2-7; TRBD1 agrees at 7 bases. CDR1 and CDR2 (germline): SGHVS, FQNEAQ. V gave up 6 bases and J gave up 0 bases; unmatched junction bases: 5. The CDR3 is made up of 14 amino acids. The CDR3 here is CASRPGQSSYEQYF. In nucleotides, the CDR3 is TGTGCCAGCAGACCGGGACAGTCCTCCTACGAGCAGTACTTC.

This clone was observed once. The chain recombines TRBV9 with TRBJ2-3; 7 bases align to TRBD2. Germline loops: CDR1 SGDLS, CDR2 YYNGEE. V lost 7 bases and J lost 3; bases outside the gene matches: 2. The CDR3 contains 12 residues. DNA of the CDR3: TGTGCCAGCCGAGCGGGGACAGATACGCAGTATTTT. Amino acids: CASRAGTDTQYF.

The V call is TRBV19, the J call TRBJ2-6, with D unclear. The germline gives CDR1 LNHDA, CDR2 SQIVND (reference sequence). There are 16 residues in the CDR3. Between the trimmed V and J ends, which lost 5 bases and 4 bases, there was a span of 15 bases. The CDR3 DNA reads TGTGCCAGTAGTCCGTATCATAGCTCCGGGGCCAACGTCCTGACTTTC. It encodes CASSPYHSSGANVLTF. Using reference TRBV19 and TRBJ2-6 for the parts outside the CDR3, the full variable domain is DGGITQSPKYLFRKEGQNVTLSCEQNLNHDAMYWYRQDPGQGLRLIYYSQIVNDFQKGDIAEGYSVSREKKESFPLTVTSAQKNPTAFYLCASSPYHSSGANVLTFGAGSRLTVL.

This clone was recorded once. The chain carries TRBV29-1 and TRBJ1-1; D gene ambiguous. Germline V gives CDR1 SQVTM, CDR2 ANQGSEA. The ends were cut back, 5 bases at V and 0 bases at J, with 7 bases in the middle. The CDR3 is 12 amino acids. Here the CDR3 reads CSVQRVNTEAFF. For the CDR3, the DNA is TGCAGCGTTCAGAGGGTGAACACTGAAGCTTTCTTT.

The rearrangement joins TRBV6-6 to TRBJ2-7, with 7 bases lining up with TRBD1. Germline CDR1 MNHNY, CDR2 SVGAGI (reference sequence). The CDR3 sequence is 14 residues long. Trimming at V came to 3 bases and at J to 5 bases, leaving 7 bases not matched to a gene. CDR3 sequence (DNA): TGTGCCAGCAGTTATGGGACAGAGGGCGACGAGCAGTACTTC. It is translated as CASSYGTEGDEQYF.

Notes on this clone: The likely explanation is a read error, given a far larger clone one base away. The sample contains more than one DNA sequence encoding this CDR3. The chain links TRBV9 to TRBJ1-2; D unclear. The CDR3 consists of 14 residues. Trimming stripped 0 bases from V and 2 bases from J, with 8 bases between. The germline gives CDR1 SGDLS, CDR2 YYNGEE. CDR3 sequence reads: CASSVGSENYGYTF. The CDR3 DNA reads TGTGCCAGCAGCGTAGGTTCAGAGAACTATGGCTACACCTTC.

In the case of this clone: This clone may be a read error of a much larger clone one base away. This same CDR3 is encoded by further DNA sequences in the sample. The chain combines TRBV5-1 with TRBJ2-3, with 10 bases matching TRBD2. Trimming removed 3 bases from V and 3 bases from J; junction bases left unmatched: 7. The CDR3 loop spans 16 amino acids. CDR1 is SGHRS, CDR2 YFSETQ, per germline. Here the CDR3 DNA reads TGCGCCAGCAGCTCCCCCTCAGCGGGAGGGACAGATACGCAGTATTTT. Protein: CASSSPSAGGTDTQYF. Combining the CDR3 with reference TRBV5-1 and TRBJ2-3 gives the whole variable domain KAGVTQTPRYLIKTRGQQVTLSCSPISGHRSVSWYQQTPGQGLQFLFEYFSETQRNKGNFPGRFSGRQFSNSRSEMNVSTLELGDSALYLCASSSPSAGGTDTQYFGPGTRLTVL.

The chain is built from TRBV5-1 and TRBJ2-7; 14 positions agree with TRBD2. V shed 2 bases, J shed 5 bases, and the junction held 15 bases outside the gene matches. This CDR3 comprises 19 residues. CDR1 and CDR2 (germline): SGHRS, YFSETQ. CDR3 region: CASSFFPPGLAGGWDEQYF. Written as DNA, the CDR3 is TGCGCCAGCAGCTTCTTCCCGCCTGGACTAGCGGGAGGATGGGACGAGCAGTACTTC.

The CDR3 loop reads CASSSTGRRLRRNEKLFF. For the CDR3, the DNA is TGTGCCAGCAGTTCAACCGGTCGTAGGTTGCGCCGGAATGAAAAACTGTTTTTT. This rearrangement joins TRBV27 to TRBJ1-4; the D is unclear. The CDR3 runs 18 residues. CDR1 is MNHEY, CDR2 SMNVEV, per germline (reference sequence). Trimming left V 4 bases short and J 5 bases short, with 23 bases between.

The chain links TRBV6-5 to TRBJ1-6; 12 bases align to TRBD1. Germline CDR1 reads MNHEY; CDR2 reads SVGAGI. The V segment lost 4 bases and the J segment 6 bases; nucleotides outside the gene matches: 4. This CDR3 is 16 amino acids long. The CDR3 nucleotides are TGTGCCAGCAGTTCCCCGGGACAGGGGGCTAATTCACCCCTCCACTTT. Translated, it gives CASSSPGQGANSPLHF.

This chain joins TRBV7-8 and TRBJ2-7, with TRBD1 matching over 11 bases. The CDR3 covers 15 residues. Per the germline V gene, CDR1 is SGHVS and CDR2 is FQNEAQ. Unmatched junction bases numbered 6, after V lost 3 bases and J lost 5 bases. CDR3 DNA: TGTGCCAGCAGCTTCTCGGGACAGGGGGGCCACGAGCAGTACTTC. Translating it yields CASSFSGQGGHEQYF.

The genes are TRBV29-1 and TRBJ1-4, with D tentatively TRBD1 (5 bases). CDR1 SQVTM and CDR2 ANQGSEA come from the germline V gene. There are 13 residues in the CDR3. The V gene lost 6 bases and the J gene lost 7 bases, with 15 bases spanning the gap. The CDR3 region is CSVRTGPSEKLFF. The CDR3 nucleotides read TGCAGCGTCCGTACAGGTCCCTCTGAAAAACTGTTTTTT.

This clone has a count of ten or more. This sequence joins TRBV5-4 and TRBJ2-4; D is possibly TRBD1 (5 bases). The V and J ends lost 2 bases and 0 bases respectively, with 9 bases between them. The length of the CDR3 is 15 residues. Germline CDR1 is SGHNT and CDR2 is YYREEE (reference sequence). The CDR3 region is CASSLGHLAKNIQYF. As DNA, the CDR3 is TGTGCCAGCAGCTTAGGACACTTAGCCAAAAACATTCAGTACTTC.

The chain has TRBV7-3 and TRBJ2-2; unclear D gene. Looked up from germline, CDR1 is SGHTA and CDR2 is FQGTGA. This CDR3 region has 17 residues. V gave up 3 bases and J gave up 0 bases, with 14 bases separating them. DNA for the CDR3: TGTGCCAGCAGCTTCTCCCCAGACTCGACGAACACCGGGGAGCTGTTTTTT. Its protein is CASSFSPDSTNTGELFF.

This clone was observed a handful of times. The chain combines TRBV28 with TRBJ2-5; D unresolved. The CDR3 is made up of 12 amino acids. Germline V gene lookup returns CDR1 MDHEN and CDR2 SYDVKM. The V end lost 6 bases, the J end lost 0 bases, and 5 bases lay between the germline ends. The DNA of the CDR3 is TGTGCCAGCAGCCTAGACCAAGAGACCCAGTACTTC. Amino acid sequence: CASSLDQETQYF.

J is TRBJ2-2 and V is TRBV4-2, with TRBD2 matching 13 bases. The CDR3 totals 17 residues. The V segment lost 4 bases and the J segment 7 bases; nucleotides outside the gene matches: 9. Germline V gene sequence: CDR1 LGHNA, CDR2 YNFKEQ. CDR3 sequence reads: CASSPGLAGEYVGELFF. For the CDR3, the DNA is TGTGCCAGCAGCCCCGGACTAGCGGGAGAGTATGTCGGGGAGCTGTTTTTT.

The CDR3 loop reads CASRFESSTEAFF. The CDR3 DNA is TGTGCCAGCAGGTTTGAGAGTAGCACTGAAGCTTTCTTT. The chain joins TRBV5-4 to TRBJ1-1, with D uncertain. CDR3 length equals 13 residues. Trimming stripped 5 bases from V and 4 bases from J, with 12 bases between. CDR1 SGHNT and CDR2 YYREEE come from the germline V gene (reference sequence).

This chain joins TRBV6-5 and TRBJ2-1, with D possibly TRBD2 on 6 matching bases. The germline V gene encodes CDR1 MNHEY and CDR2 SVGAGI. The length of the CDR3 is 14 residues. V was shortened by 8 bases and J by 3 bases, with 14 bases between the two germline ends. This CDR3 is CASARRAGYNEQFF. The CDR3 DNA sequence: TGTGCCAGCGCAAGGAGGGCTGGCTACAATGAGCAGTTCTTC.

This rearrangement joins TRBV7-2 to TRBJ2-5, with 13 bases aligning to TRBD2. The CDR3 is 15 amino acids. J lost 5 bases, V lost 6 bases, and 6 bases had no gene match. Germline V gene sequence: CDR1 SGHTA, CDR2 FQGNSA. This CDR3 reads CASSITSGRVETQYF. As DNA, the CDR3 is TGTGCCAGCAGTATAACTAGCGGGAGGGTGGAGACCCAGTACTTC.

This clone was seen a single time. In the same sample, other DNA sequences code for this CDR3. J is TRBJ2-7 and V is TRBV28, with TRBD1 matching 7 bases. Germline-derived CDR1 and CDR2 are MDHEN and SYDVKM. V gave up 8 bases and J gave up 2 bases; unmatched junction bases: 15. The CDR3 sequence is 16 residues long. In DNA form, the CDR3 reads TGTGCCAGCGCAACACACTCAGGGGGTGGAACCTACGAGCAGTACTTC. Translation: CASATHSGGGTYEQYF.

The V and J genes are TRBV5-1 and TRBJ2-3; 10 bases fit TRBD1. Germline V gene lookup returns CDR1 SGHRS and CDR2 YFSETQ. Unmatched junction bases numbered 3, after V lost 2 bases and J lost 3 bases. The CDR3 runs to 15 residues. In nucleotides, the CDR3 is TGCGCCAGCAGCTTTCGACAGGGGGCGACAGATACGCAGTATTTT. Amino acids: CASSFRQGATDTQYF.